This TCR beta chain was obtained from a study of OX40 agonist ivuxolimab in advanced cancers. This CDR3 comprises 15 residues. Germline V CDR1 and CDR2: MGHRA, YSYEKL. The ends were cut back, 0 bases at V and 1 base at J, with 4 bases in the middle. Details on this clone: This same CDR3 is encoded by further DNA sequences in the sample.

Profiling relied on immunoSEQ multiplex PCR, and the TCRdb table lists in-frame clones only, not all of them. Counted here are more than 50,000 clones, approximately 84% occurring once; the ten biggest clones make up about 12%. The chain recombines TRBV4-1 with TRBJ2-6; no reliable D call. The receptor was derived from an adult with an advanced solid tumor such as melanoma, head and neck, liver or kidney cancer. The sequenced sample was CD4+ or CD8+ T cells sorted from blood, obtained in a trial of the OX40 agonist ivuxolimab. In DNA, the CDR3 is TGCGCCAGCAGCCAAGACGGGTCTGGGGCCAACGTCCTGACTTTC. Its protein is CASSQDGSGANVLTF.